This T cell receptor (beta chain) was captured in a study of blood T cell repertoires in COVID-19. Turning to the study itself: Samples of COVID-19 (acute and convalescent) were obtained from the United States, Italy and Spain.

As originally analysed: Estimated nucleated cell counts came from reference gene primer amplification. Sequencing was performed with immunoSEQ multiplex PCR; in TCRdb, only in-frame clones are kept and a portion is missing. For V, J and clone size, that table is used; D and trimming come from the DNA. The sample has tens of thousands of clones, around 67% seen once. Germline assignment: CDR1 SQVTM and CDR2 ANQGSEA. Trimming cost V 3 bases and J 5 bases, with 5 bases left between them. This CDR3 comprises 11 residues. The rearrangement uses TRBV29-1 and TRBJ2-1; D is unresolved. The sample taken for sequencing was peripheral blood. The TCR was taken from a man in his 60s with acute or convalescent COVID-19. The CDR3 DNA reads TGCAGCGTTGAGACTCACAATGAGCAGTTCTTC. Protein: CSVETHNEQFF.